The source of this T cell receptor (beta chain) is a study of CD8+CD57+ T cells in acquired aplastic anemia. On the study more broadly: When averaged, DNA from sorted CD4+ and CD8+ cells came to approximately 3.2 ug.

A few counts support this clonotype. The antigen is undetermined. Using genomic DNA as the template, TCR beta VDJ and CDR3 profiling was carried out. TCRdb used MiXCR to reprocess the reads, holding one entry per CDR3 protein. This table has some 190,000 distinct CDR3 sequences, around 45% appearing once. Per the germline V gene, CDR1 is KGHSH and CDR2 is LQKENI. The CDR3 length is 14 residues. Trimming took 5 bases from V and 4 from J, leaving 14 bases between them. Points from the study as a whole: Between patients and controls, CD8+ Simpson's diversity did not vary significantly. Common to patients and controls were twenty-nine CD8+ CDR3 sequences.

This clonotype was obtained from a human donor in good health. The sample was sorted CD4+, CD8+, or CD8+CD57+ T cells (not recorded which) from PBMCs. V and J are TRBV18 and TRBJ1-1; the D gene is possibly TRBD1 (6 bases). The CDR3 here is CASSGGRMSTEAFF. The CDR3 region has the DNA TGTGCCAGCTCAGGGGGGCGCATGAGCACTGAAGCTTTCTTT.